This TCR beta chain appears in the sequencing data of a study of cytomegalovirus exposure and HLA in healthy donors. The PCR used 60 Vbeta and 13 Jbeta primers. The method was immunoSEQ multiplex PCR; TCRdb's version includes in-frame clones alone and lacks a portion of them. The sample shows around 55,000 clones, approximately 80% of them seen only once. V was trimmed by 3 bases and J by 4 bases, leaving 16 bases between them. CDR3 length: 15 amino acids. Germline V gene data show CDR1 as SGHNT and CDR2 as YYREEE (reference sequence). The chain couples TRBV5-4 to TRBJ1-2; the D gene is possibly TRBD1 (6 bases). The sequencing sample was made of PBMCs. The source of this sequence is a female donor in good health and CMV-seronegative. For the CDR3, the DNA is TGTGCCAGCAGCTGGTACCAGGACAGAGTCTATGGCTACACCTTC. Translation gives CASSWYQDRVYGYTF.